Listed below are T cell receptor beta chains from one sample, sequenced in a study of CD8+CD57+ T cells in acquired aplastic anemia. TCRdb used MiXCR to reprocess the reads, holding one entry per CDR3 protein. In the table there are hundreds of thousands of distinct CDR3 sequences, around 68% of which are singletons. What was sequenced was sorted CD4+, CD8+, or CD8+CD57+ T cells (not recorded which) from PBMCs. These TCRs come from a human donor in good health, serving as a control. CDR3s include the opening cysteine and the closing phenylalanine or tryptophan. Each record gives: CDR3 protein, D gene, J gene, V gene. A D gene is named only where the DNA matches it firmly.

cdr3_aa: CAISDVGTGAEAFF
d_call: TRBD1
j_call: TRBJ1-1
v_call: TRBV10-3

cdr3_aa: CASNPGARGWNEQFF
d_call: .
j_call: TRBJ2-1
v_call: TRBV11-2

cdr3_aa: CASSAGAAGQGYGYTF
d_call: .
j_call: TRBJ1-2
v_call: TRBV6-1

cdr3_aa: CASSLATREGPNQPQHF
d_call: .
j_call: TRBJ1-5
v_call: TRBV5-6

cdr3_aa: CSANPGLADTRTQYF
d_call: TRBD2
j_call: TRBJ2-5
v_call: TRBV20-1

cdr3_aa: CASSSGTGGFYGYTF
d_call: TRBD1
j_call: TRBJ1-2
v_call: TRBV7-2

cdr3_aa: CASSESGGGYTF
d_call: TRBD1
j_call: TRBJ1-2
v_call: TRBV10-1

cdr3_aa: CASSVAQGTEASPLHF
d_call: .
j_call: TRBJ1-6
v_call: TRBV9

cdr3_aa: CASSSPRRQTAFYEQYF
d_call: .
j_call: TRBJ2-7
v_call: TRBV5-1

cdr3_aa: CASRLSDINSPLYF
d_call: .
j_call: TRBJ1-6
v_call: TRBV7-3

cdr3_aa: CASSREQTQENQYF
d_call: .
j_call: TRBJ1-4
v_call: TRBV7-8

cdr3_aa: CASSVEEGGYGYIHF
d_call: .
j_call: TRBJ1-6
v_call: TRBV9

cdr3_aa: CASSLPQNYGYTF
d_call: .
j_call: TRBJ1-2
v_call: TRBV7-2

cdr3_aa: CASGQGWGSPLHF
d_call: .
j_call: TRBJ1-6
v_call: TRBV19

cdr3_aa: CASSPQRTGDRMCF
d_call: TRBD1
j_call: TRBJ2-7
v_call: TRBV7-6

cdr3_aa: CASPRQASSYEQYF
d_call: .
j_call: TRBJ2-7
v_call: TRBV3-1

cdr3_aa: CASSFANAQYSADTQYF
d_call: .
j_call: TRBJ2-3
v_call: TRBV7-2

cdr3_aa: CASGFAGTGGNTIYF
d_call: .
j_call: TRBJ1-3
v_call: TRBV12-5

cdr3_aa: CSAYDGRANTF
d_call: .
j_call: TRBJ1-2
v_call: TRBV20-1

cdr3_aa: CSARGRGHHNEQFF
d_call: .
j_call: TRBJ2-1
v_call: TRBV20-1

cdr3_aa: CSIRVGNYAYVLTF
d_call: .
j_call: TRBJ2-6
v_call: TRBV20-1

cdr3_aa: CASSSNRLAGTNEQYF
d_call: TRBD2
j_call: TRBJ2-3
v_call: TRBV7-2

cdr3_aa: CASSYSGRVSNQPQHF
d_call: .
j_call: TRBJ1-5
v_call: TRBV6-6

cdr3_aa: CASSHNDPTREAFF
d_call: .
j_call: TRBJ1-1
v_call: TRBV12-3/TRBV12-4

cdr3_aa: CASSQDRDHEDTQYF
d_call: TRBD1
j_call: TRBJ2-3
v_call: TRBV5-1

cdr3_aa: CASSQVGRVGSYEFF
d_call: .
j_call: TRBJ1-4
v_call: TRBV7-2

cdr3_aa: CASSRGTSFWMGTQYF
d_call: TRBD2
j_call: TRBJ2-3
v_call: TRBV3-1

cdr3_aa: CASSQTGGQGGYTF
d_call: TRBD1
j_call: TRBJ1-2
v_call: TRBV3-1

cdr3_aa: CATSPRTEEYNEPFF
d_call: .
j_call: TRBJ2-1
v_call: TRBV15